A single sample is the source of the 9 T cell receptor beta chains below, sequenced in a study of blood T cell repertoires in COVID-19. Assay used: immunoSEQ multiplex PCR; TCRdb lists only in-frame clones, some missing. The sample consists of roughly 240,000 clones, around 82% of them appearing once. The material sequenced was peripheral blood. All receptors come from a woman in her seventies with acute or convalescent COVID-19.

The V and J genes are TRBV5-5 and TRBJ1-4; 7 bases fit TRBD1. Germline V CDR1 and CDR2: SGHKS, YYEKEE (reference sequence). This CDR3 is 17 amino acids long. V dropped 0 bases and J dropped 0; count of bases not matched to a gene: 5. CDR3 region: CASSLAVRGATNEKLFF. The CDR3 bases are TGTGCCAGCAGCTTGGCCGTCAGGGGGGCAACTAATGAAAAACTGTTTTTT.

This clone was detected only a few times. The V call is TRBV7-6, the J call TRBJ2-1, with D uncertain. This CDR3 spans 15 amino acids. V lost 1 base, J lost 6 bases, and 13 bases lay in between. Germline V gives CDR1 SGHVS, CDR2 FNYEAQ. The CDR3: CASSLDNSRLNEQFF. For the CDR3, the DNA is TGTGCCAGCAGCTTAGACAATTCCAGGCTCAATGAGCAGTTCTTC. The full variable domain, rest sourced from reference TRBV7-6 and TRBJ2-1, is GAGVSQSPRYKVTKRGQDVALRCDPISGHVSLYWYRQALGQGPEFLTYFNYEAQQDKSGLPNDRFSAERPEGSISTLTIQRTEQRDSAMYRCASSLDNSRLNEQFFGPGTRLTVL.

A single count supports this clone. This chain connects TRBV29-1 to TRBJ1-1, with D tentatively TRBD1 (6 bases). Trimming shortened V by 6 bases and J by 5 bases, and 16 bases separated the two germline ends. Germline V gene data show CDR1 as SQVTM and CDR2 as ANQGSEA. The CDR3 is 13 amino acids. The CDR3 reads CSVRQELRTEAFF. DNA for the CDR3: TGCAGCGTCCGACAGGAGTTACGGACTGAAGCTTTCTTT.

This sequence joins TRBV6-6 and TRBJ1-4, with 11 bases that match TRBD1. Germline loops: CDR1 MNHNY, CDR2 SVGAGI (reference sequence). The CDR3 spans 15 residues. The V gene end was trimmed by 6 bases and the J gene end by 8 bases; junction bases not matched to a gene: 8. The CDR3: CASSLLDRGLEKLFF. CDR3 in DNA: TGTGCCAGCAGCCTCCTGGACAGGGGGCTCGAAAAACTGTTTTTT.

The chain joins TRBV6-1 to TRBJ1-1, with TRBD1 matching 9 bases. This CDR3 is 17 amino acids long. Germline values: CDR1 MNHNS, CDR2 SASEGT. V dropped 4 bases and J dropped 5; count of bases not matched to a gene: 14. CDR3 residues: CASSVAGTGFVGTEAFF. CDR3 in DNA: TGTGCCAGCAGTGTAGCCGGGACAGGGTTTGTAGGAACTGAAGCTTTCTTT.

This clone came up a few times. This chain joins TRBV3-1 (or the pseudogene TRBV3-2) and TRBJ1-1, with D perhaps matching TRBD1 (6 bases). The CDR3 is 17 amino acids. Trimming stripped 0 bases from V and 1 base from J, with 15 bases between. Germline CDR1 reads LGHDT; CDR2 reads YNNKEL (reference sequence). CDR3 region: CASSQDISTQGNTEAFF. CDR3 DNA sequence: TGTGCCAGCAGCCAAGATATTTCTACACAGGGGAACACTGAAGCTTTCTTT.

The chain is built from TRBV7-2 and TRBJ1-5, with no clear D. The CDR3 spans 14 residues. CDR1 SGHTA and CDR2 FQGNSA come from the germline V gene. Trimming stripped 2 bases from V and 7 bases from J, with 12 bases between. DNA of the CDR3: TGTGCCAGCAGCTTAATCGCAGGCCGCCAGCCCCAGCATTTT. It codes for CASSLIAGRQPQHF.

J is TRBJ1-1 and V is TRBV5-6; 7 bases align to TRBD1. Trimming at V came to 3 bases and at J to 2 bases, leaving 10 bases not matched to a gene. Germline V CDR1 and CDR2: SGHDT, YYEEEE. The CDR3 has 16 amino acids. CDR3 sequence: CASSSRGASSNTEAFF. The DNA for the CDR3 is TGTGCCAGCAGCTCCAGGGGGGCCTCTTCAAACACTGAAGCTTTCTTT.

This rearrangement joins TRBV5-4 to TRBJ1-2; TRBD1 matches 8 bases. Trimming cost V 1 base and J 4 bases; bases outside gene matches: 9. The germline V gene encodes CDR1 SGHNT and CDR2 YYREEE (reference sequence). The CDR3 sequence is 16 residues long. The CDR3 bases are TGTGCCAGCAGCTTGAGCCAGGGGGCGTTAGGCTATGGCTACACCTTC. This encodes CASSLSQGALGYGYTF.